What follows is one T cell receptor beta chain and its context. The sample holds a few counts of this clone. Its antigen is still unknown. Base quality data are lacking; no much larger clone is found one base away. This sample stems from a study of blood T cell repertoires in COVID-19 (dated by TCRdb to 2019 to 2021). For the wider study: Collaborator samples came from the United States, Italy and Spain and covered acute and convalescent phases of COVID-19. The material from the prospective study consisted of cDNA or gDNA derived from T cells, B-cell-depleted T cells, or PBMCs. Deeply sampled blood TCRbeta repertoires from subjects exposed to, actively infected with, or recovered from COVID-19 were included in the dataset. The repertoires were made available in a free public database intended to serve as a resource for research on the immune response to SARS-CoV-2. Samples came from the ongoing ImmuneRACE study (first 160 participants) plus 1,254 subjects from 6 global collaborators. Nearly every sample came with metadata listing a de-identified subject ID, COVID-19 status, age in years and sex. Where available, HLA class I and class II types were taken from metadata supplied by the sample provider and were not determined by assay-based typing.

Participants in the prospective study were aged roughly 18 to 100 years, lived in about two dozen United States geographic areas, and enrolled through a virtual design. To assign participants to cohorts, the prospective study relied on clinical history that participants themselves reported in a screening survey and a study questionnaire. For ImmuneRACE Cohort 3, a participant was defined as recovered based on two consecutive negative NP/OP PCR tests, clearance by a healthcare professional, or resolution of symptoms. Each participant in the prospective study had whole blood, serum and a nasopharyngeal or oropharyngeal swab collected by mobile phlebotomists. Participants in the prospective study had the option to provide additional blood draws and questionnaires over a 2-month period. Before DNA extraction, prospective study blood samples were shipped either frozen or at room temperature. Its CDR3 holds 14 amino acids, cysteine through phenylalanine. The kept DNA is CDR3 alone, 42 bases in frame from the first base. Taken from the germline V gene, the CDR1 and CDR2 loops are SGHTS and YDEGEE. The V end loses 1 base and the J end loses 7 bases, and a stretch of 12 bases separates them.

TCRbeta CDR3 regions were amplified from genomic DNA by means of the immunoSEQ Assay, a bias-controlled multiplex PCR. Per the authors' processing: The number of nucleated cells in each sample was estimated from the amplification of reference gene primers within the assay. To quantify the absolute abundance of each unique TCRbeta CDR3 rearrangement, sequence reads were collapsed and filtered. For each sample, productive Simpson clonality was calculated by taking the square root of Simpson's diversity index across productive rearrangements. The source is immuneACCESS, and TCRdb retained only in-frame sequences with V and J called. Part of the clones is not carried over; for the studies checked, unresolved V genes explain less than half of this, and the remainder is unexplained. Clonal size and the V and J genes are those of that table, whereas D and trimming came from the DNA. This sample comprises 430,000 or so clones, more than 75% of them detected only once. The ten largest account for 1.5% to 2% of the sample.

Findings and caveats that apply to the study as a whole: Clinical and demographic metadata were provided uncurated, with the amount varying by source and participant.

This receptor chain uses TRBV5-8 and TRBJ1-5; perhaps TRBD1 is the D gene, with 5 bases matching. What was sequenced was PBMCs or T cells enriched from blood (not recorded which). This sequence was found in a woman aged 40 to 55 who had recovered from COVID-19. The CDR3 here reads CASSLSGIGQPQHF. DNA sequence: TGTGCCAGCAGCTTGTCAGGGATCGGGCAGCCCCAGCATTTT.